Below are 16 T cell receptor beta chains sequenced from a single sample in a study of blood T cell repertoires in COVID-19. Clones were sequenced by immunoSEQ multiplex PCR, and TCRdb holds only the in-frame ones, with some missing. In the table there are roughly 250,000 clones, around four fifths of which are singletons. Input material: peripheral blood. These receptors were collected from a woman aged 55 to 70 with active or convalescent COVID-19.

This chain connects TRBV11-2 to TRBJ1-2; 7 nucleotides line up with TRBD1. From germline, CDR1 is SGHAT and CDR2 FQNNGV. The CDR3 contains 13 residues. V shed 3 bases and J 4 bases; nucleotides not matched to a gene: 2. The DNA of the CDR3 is TGTGCCAGCAGCTTGAGACAGGGCTATGGCTACACCTTC. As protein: CASSLRQGYGYTF.

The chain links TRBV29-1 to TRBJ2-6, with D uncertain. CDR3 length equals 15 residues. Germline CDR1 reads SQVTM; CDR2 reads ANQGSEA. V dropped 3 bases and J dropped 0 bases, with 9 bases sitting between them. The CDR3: CSVDEVNSGANVLTF. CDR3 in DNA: TGCAGCGTTGATGAGGTGAACTCTGGGGCCAACGTCCTGACTTTC.

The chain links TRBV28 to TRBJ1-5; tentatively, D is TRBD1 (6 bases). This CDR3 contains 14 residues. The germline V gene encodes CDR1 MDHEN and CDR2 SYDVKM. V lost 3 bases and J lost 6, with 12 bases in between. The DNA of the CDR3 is TGTGCCAGCAGTTTGAGGACAGTTGGTCAGCCCCAGCATTTT. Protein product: CASSLRTVGQPQHF.

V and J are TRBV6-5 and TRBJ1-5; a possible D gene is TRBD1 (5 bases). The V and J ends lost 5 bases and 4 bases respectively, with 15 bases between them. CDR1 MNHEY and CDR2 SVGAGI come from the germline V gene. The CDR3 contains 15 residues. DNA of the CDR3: TGTGCCAGCAGTCCCCACACCGACAGAAATCAGCCCCAGCATTTT. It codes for CASSPHTDRNQPQHF.

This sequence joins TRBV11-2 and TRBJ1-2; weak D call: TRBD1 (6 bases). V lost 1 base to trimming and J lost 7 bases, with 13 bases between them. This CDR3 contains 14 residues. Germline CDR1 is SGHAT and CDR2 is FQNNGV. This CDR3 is CASSLAGAFGGYTF. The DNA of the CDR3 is TGTGCCAGCAGCTTAGCAGGGGCTTTTGGTGGCTACACCTTC.

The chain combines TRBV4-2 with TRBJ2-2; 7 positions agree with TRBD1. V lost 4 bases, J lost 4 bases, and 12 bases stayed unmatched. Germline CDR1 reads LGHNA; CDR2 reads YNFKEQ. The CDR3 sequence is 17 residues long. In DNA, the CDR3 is TGTGCCAGCAGCCTTCAGACCGGGACAGAAATCACCGGGGAGCTGTTTTTT. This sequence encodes CASSLQTGTEITGELFF.

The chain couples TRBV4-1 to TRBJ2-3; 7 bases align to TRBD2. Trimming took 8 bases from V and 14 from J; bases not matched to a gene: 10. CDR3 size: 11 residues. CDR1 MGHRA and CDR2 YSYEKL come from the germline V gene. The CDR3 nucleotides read TGCGCCAGCGGACCTAGCGGCCCTCGGTATTTT. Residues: CASGPSGPRYF.

The chain's CDR3 is CASSNGGGHNQPQHF. CDR3 DNA: TGTGCCAGTAGCAATGGAGGGGGCCACAATCAGCCCCAGCATTTT. The chain recombines TRBV19 with TRBJ1-5, with 7 positions matching TRBD1. The junction had 8 bases not matched to a gene; V was cut back by 6 bases and J by 3 bases. Germline values: CDR1 LNHDA, CDR2 SQIVND (reference sequence). CDR3 length equals 15 residues. The complete variable domain, with remaining parts taken from reference TRBV19 and TRBJ1-5, reads DGGITQSPKYLFRKEGQNVTLSCEQNLNHDAMYWYRQDPGQGLRLIYYSQIVNDFQKGDIAEGYSVSREKKESFPLTVTSAQKNPTAFYLCASSNGGGHNQPQHFGDGTRLSIL.

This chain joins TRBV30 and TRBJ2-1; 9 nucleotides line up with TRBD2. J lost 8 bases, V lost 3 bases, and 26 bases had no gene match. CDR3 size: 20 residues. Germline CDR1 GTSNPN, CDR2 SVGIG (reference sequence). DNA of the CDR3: TGTGCCTGGAGCGGCGTACCGGGACTAGCAATGGAATCCCACACCGATGAGCAGTTCTTC. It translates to CAWSGVPGLAMESHTDEQFF.

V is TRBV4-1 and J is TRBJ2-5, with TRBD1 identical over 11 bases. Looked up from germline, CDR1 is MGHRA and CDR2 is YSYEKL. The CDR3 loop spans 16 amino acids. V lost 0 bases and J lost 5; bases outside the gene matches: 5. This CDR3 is CASSQDRTGGRETQYF. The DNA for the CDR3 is TGCGCCAGCAGCCAAGACAGGACAGGGGGCAGGGAGACCCAGTACTTC.

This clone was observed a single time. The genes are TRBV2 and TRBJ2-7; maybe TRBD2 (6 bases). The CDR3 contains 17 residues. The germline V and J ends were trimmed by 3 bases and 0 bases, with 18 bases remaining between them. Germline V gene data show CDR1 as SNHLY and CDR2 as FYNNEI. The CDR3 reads CASSERREYSSSYEQYV. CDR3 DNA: TGTGCCAGCAGTGAGAGACGGGAGTATAGTAGCTCCTACGAGCAGTACGTC.

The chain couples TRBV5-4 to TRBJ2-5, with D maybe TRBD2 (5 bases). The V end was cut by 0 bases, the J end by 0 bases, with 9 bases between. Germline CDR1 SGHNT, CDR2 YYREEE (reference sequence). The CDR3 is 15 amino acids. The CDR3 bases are TGTGCCAGCAGCTTGGACGAGGGTTACCAAGAGACCCAGTACTTC. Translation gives CASSLDEGYQETQYF.

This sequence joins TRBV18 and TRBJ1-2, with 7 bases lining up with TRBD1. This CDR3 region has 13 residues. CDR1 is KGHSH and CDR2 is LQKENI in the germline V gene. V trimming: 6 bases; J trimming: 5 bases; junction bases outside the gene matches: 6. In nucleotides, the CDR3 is TGTGCCAGCTCTCTCGACAGGGATTATGGCTACACCTTC. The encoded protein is CASSLDRDYGYTF. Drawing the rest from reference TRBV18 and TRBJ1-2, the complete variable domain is NAGVMQNPRHLVRRRGQEARLRCSPMKGHSHVYWYRQLPEEGLKFMVYLQKENIIDESGMPKERFSAEFPKEGPSILRIQQVVRGDSAAYFCASSLDRDYGYTFGSGTRLTVV.

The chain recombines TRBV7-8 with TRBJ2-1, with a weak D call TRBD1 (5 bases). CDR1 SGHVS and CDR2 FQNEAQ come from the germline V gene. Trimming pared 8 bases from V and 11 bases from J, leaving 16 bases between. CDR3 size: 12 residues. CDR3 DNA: TGTGCCAGCGCTGAAGGGCGACAGCAGCAGTTCTTC. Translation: CASAEGRQQQFF. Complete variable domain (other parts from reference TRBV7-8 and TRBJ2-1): GAGVSQSPRYKVAKRGQDVALRCDPISGHVSLFWYQQALGQGPEFLTYFQNEAQLDKSGLPSDRFFAERPEGSVSTLKIQRTQQEDSAVYLCASAEGRQQQFFGPGTRLTVL.

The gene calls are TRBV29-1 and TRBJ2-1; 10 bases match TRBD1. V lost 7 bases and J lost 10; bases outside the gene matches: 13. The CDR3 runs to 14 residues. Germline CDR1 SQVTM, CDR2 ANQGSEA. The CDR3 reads CSARRTGGTGEQFF. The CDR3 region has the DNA TGCAGCGCTAGAAGGACAGGGGGGACGGGGGAGCAGTTCTTC.

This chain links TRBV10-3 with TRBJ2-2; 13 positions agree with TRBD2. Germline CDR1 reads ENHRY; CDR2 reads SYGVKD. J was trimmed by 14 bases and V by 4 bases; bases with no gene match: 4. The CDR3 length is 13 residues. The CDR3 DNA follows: TGTGCCATCAGTGGGACTAGCGGGGGCCCCCTGTTTTTT. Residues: CAISGTSGGPLFF.